Each of the 27 T cell receptor beta chains below was sequenced from the same sample in a study of blood T cell repertoires in COVID-19. Sequencing was performed with immunoSEQ multiplex PCR; in TCRdb, only in-frame clones are kept and a portion is missing. The data show about 160,000 clones, under 85% seen once. Specimen: peripheral blood. The receptors derive from a woman of 80 years or more with acute or convalescent COVID-19.

This chain connects TRBV6-2 or TRBV6-3 to TRBJ1-5, with 8 positions matching TRBD1. The V gene end was trimmed by 5 bases and the J gene end by 3 bases; junction bases not matched to a gene: 15. The germline V gene encodes CDR1 MNHEY and CDR2 SVGEGT. This CDR3 is 18 amino acids long. The CDR3 DNA sequence: TGTGCCAGCAGTCCCGGGCTCTGGACAGGGAAGTACAATCAGCCCCAGCATTTT. Its translation: CASSPGLWTGKYNQPQHF.

V and J are TRBV27 and TRBJ2-1; D is possibly TRBD1 (5 bases). Germline V CDR1 and CDR2: MNHEY, SMNVEV (reference sequence). V was pared by 5 bases and J by 7 bases, with 12 bases between. CDR3 length equals 13 residues. The CDR3 loop is CASSPLRTNEQFF. The CDR3 DNA follows: TGTGCCAGCAGTCCCCTCAGGACAAATGAGCAGTTCTTC.

This rearrangement joins TRBV7-9 to TRBJ2-7; D might be TRBD2 (6 bases). V lost 5 bases, J lost 7 bases, and 9 bases lay in between. Germline V gene sequence: CDR1 SEHNR, CDR2 FQNEAQ (reference sequence). The CDR3 totals 11 residues. The CDR3 bases are TGTGCCAGCAGCCCGGGACTGGAGCAGTACTTC. It codes for CASSPGLEQYF.

The CDR3 reads CASSPGLTASGNTIYF. The CDR3 DNA reads TGTGCCAGCAGCCCGGGACTAACAGCCTCTGGAAACACCATATATTTT. The rearrangement joins TRBV3-1 (or the pseudogene TRBV3-2) to TRBJ1-3; a weak D match, TRBD1 (5 bases). V was pared by 4 bases and J by 0 bases, with 13 bases between. There are 16 residues in the CDR3. Germline CDR1 and CDR2: LGHDT and YNNKEL (reference sequence).

CDR3 coding DNA: TGTGCCAGCAGCCCCCTTAGTAGTCTAGCGGGGGGTCTATCCTACGAGCAGTACTTC. Its protein is CASSPLSSLAGGLSYEQYF. The rearrangement uses TRBV14 and TRBJ2-7; 11 nucleotides align to TRBD2. V trimming: 4 bases; J trimming: 1 base; junction bases outside the gene matches: 15. CDR1 and CDR2 from the germline V gene are SGHDN and FVKESK. The CDR3 extends over 19 amino acids. The full variable domain, with the rest looked up from reference TRBV14 and TRBJ2-7, is EAGVTQFPSHSVIEKGQTVTLRCDPISGHDNLYWYRRVMGKEIKFLLHFVKESKQDESGMPNNRFLAERTGGTYSTLKVQPAELEDSGVYFCASSPLSSLAGGLSYEQYFGPGTRLTVT.

The V call is TRBV27, the J call TRBJ1-1; TRBD1 agrees at 9 bases. Trimming took 10 bases from V and 4 from J; bases not matched to a gene: 16. The CDR3 is 16 residues long. CDR1 and CDR2 from the germline V gene are MNHEY and SMNVEV (reference sequence). CDR3 nucleotide sequence: TGTGCCACTTTACCCCGGACAGGGGCGTCATTCACTGAAGCTTTCTTT. Translation gives CATLPRTGASFTEAFF.

This chain joins TRBV3-1 (or the pseudogene TRBV3-2) and TRBJ2-2; unclear D gene. Between the trimmed V and J ends, which lost 7 bases and 6 bases, there was a span of 9 bases. Germline CDR1 reads LGHDT; CDR2 reads YNNKEL (reference sequence). The length of the CDR3 is 12 residues. The CDR3 nucleotides are TGTGCCAGCACCTCGGTCGCCGGGGAGCTGTTTTTT. Translation gives CASTSVAGELFF.

The chain links TRBV13 to TRBJ1-1; TRBD1 is a possible D gene (5 bases). This CDR3 is 12 amino acids long. V was cut by 4 bases and J by 7 bases, with 10 bases left in between. Germline V gene sequence: CDR1 PRHDT, CDR2 FYEKMQ (reference sequence). CDR3 sequence reads: CASSSRQLEAFF. For the CDR3, the DNA is TGTGCCAGCAGCTCCCGACAGCTTGAAGCTTTCTTT.

V is TRBV7-7 and J is TRBJ2-7; 10 bases match TRBD1. V trimming: 5 bases; J trimming: 5 bases; junction bases outside the gene matches: 9. The CDR3 loop spans 15 amino acids. Germline assignment: CDR1 SSHAT and CDR2 FNYEAQ (reference sequence). The CDR3 here is CASSPGQGVHHEQYF. DNA for the CDR3: TGTGCCAGCAGCCCAGGACAGGGGGTCCACCACGAGCAGTACTTC.

The chain carries TRBV5-6 and TRBJ1-3, with a tentative D call TRBD1 (6 bases). V was shortened by 1 base and J by 6 bases, with 11 bases between the two germline ends. CDR1 and CDR2 from the germline V gene are SGHDT and YYEEEE. This CDR3 is built from 14 residues. CDR3 nucleotides: TGTGCCAGCAGCTTGACAGGGTGGGAAAACACCATATATTTT. This translates into CASSLTGWENTIYF.

The V and J genes are TRBV19 and TRBJ2-7; 9 nucleotides agree with TRBD2. Germline assignment: CDR1 LNHDA and CDR2 SQIVND (reference sequence). The trim removed 7 bases at V and 0 bases at J, leaving 10 bases unmatched. The length of the CDR3 is 16 residues. This CDR3 is CASMRASGIGSYEQYF. In nucleotides, the CDR3 is TGTGCCAGTATGAGGGCTAGCGGGATTGGCTCCTACGAGCAGTACTTC. Drawing the rest from reference TRBV19 and TRBJ2-7, the complete variable domain is DGGITQSPKYLFRKEGQNVTLSCEQNLNHDAMYWYRQDPGQGLRLIYYSQIVNDFQKGDIAEGYSVSREKKESFPLTVTSAQKNPTAFYLCASMRASGIGSYEQYFGPGTRLTVT.

The chain employs TRBV11-2 and TRBJ2-3, with D hard to call. CDR1 is SGHAT and CDR2 is FQNNGV in the germline V gene. Deletions cut 1 base from V and 4 bases from J, with 9 bases between. This CDR3 comprises 14 residues. The CDR3 is CASSLVFRADTQYF. CDR3 DNA sequence: TGTGCCAGCAGCTTAGTCTTTCGGGCAGATACGCAGTATTTT. Using reference TRBV11-2 and TRBJ2-3 for the parts outside the CDR3, the full variable domain is EAGVAQSPRYKIIEKRQSVAFWCNPISGHATLYWYQQILGQGPKLLIQFQNNGVVDDSQLPKDRFSAERLKGVDSTLKIQPAKLEDSAVYLCASSLVFRADTQYFGPGTRLTVL.

The chain has TRBV30 and TRBJ2-7, with 8 bases identical to TRBD2. This CDR3 has 13 amino acids. The germline gives CDR1 GTSNPN, CDR2 SVGIG (reference sequence). V was clipped by 2 bases and J by 6 bases; unmatched bases: 6. The CDR3 protein is CAWSLNGRGEQYF. CDR3 coding DNA: TGTGCCTGGAGTCTGAACGGGAGGGGCGAGCAGTACTTC.

V gene TRBV5-1 combines with J gene TRBJ1-1; possibly TRBD1 for D (6 bases). CDR1 SGHRS and CDR2 YFSETQ come from the germline V gene. CDR3 length: 15 amino acids. V lost 1 base and J lost 7, with 17 bases in between. The CDR3 DNA reads TGCGCCAGCAGCTTGTGGGCCCGGGTGGACAGTGAAGCTTTCTTT. This encodes CASSLWARVDSEAFF.

The chain recombines TRBV7-2 with TRBJ2-2, with 9 bases matching TRBD2. CDR3 length equals 16 residues. J was trimmed by 7 bases and V by 3 bases; bases with no gene match: 9. Germline V gene lookup returns CDR1 SGHTA and CDR2 FQGNSA. In nucleotides, the CDR3 is TGTGCCAGCAGCTTCCACGCGGGGGGGCAGAACGGGGAGCTGTTTTTT. It yields the protein CASSFHAGGQNGELFF.

The chain combines TRBV7-3 with TRBJ1-2; weak D call: TRBD1 (6 bases). V was pared by 5 bases and J by 6 bases, with 13 bases between. CDR3 length: 13 amino acids. CDR1 SGHTA and CDR2 FQGTGA come from the germline V gene. For the CDR3, the DNA is TGTGCCAGCAGCGATAACACAGGGAATGGCTACACCTTC. This codes for CASSDNTGNGYTF.

The chain couples TRBV15 to TRBJ2-2; 8 nucleotides line up with TRBD1. Germline V gene lookup returns CDR1 LNHNV and CDR2 YYDKDF (reference sequence). The CDR3 has 15 amino acids. Trimming removed 4 bases from V and 5 bases from J; junction bases left unmatched: 6. The CDR3 loop reads CATSTGGIRTGELFF. CDR3 in DNA: TGTGCCACCAGCACAGGGGGCATTCGGACCGGGGAGCTGTTTTTT. Full variable domain (remainder filled in from reference TRBV15 and TRBJ2-2): DAMVIQNPRYQVTQFGKPVTLSCSQTLNHNVMYWYQQKSSQAPKLLFHYYDKDFNNEADTPDNFQSRRPNTSFCFLDIRSPGLGDTAMYLCATSTGGIRTGELFFGEGSRLTVL.

The chain joins TRBV21-1 to TRBJ2-1; the table's D call, TRBD2, has no DNA check behind it. TRBV21-1 is a pseudogene segment. This CDR3 has 19 amino acids. In DNA form, the CDR3 reads TGTGCCAGCAGCAAAGCATGGACTAGCGGGCTAAGCTCCTACAATGAGCAGTTCTTC. It translates to CASSKAWTSGLSSYNEQFF.

CDR3 DNA sequence: TGTGCCAGCAGCCTCGGAGCCGAACGAAGCGCTTTCTTT. It yields the protein CASSLGAERSAFF. The chain employs TRBV7-2 and TRBJ1-1; D gene uncertain. CDR1 and CDR2 from the germline V gene are SGHTA and FQGNSA. The CDR3 covers 13 residues. The V end was cut by 5 bases, the J end by 11 bases, with 18 bases between.

This sequence joins TRBV11-3 and TRBJ2-2; D might be TRBD2 (7 bases). The CDR3 is 16 residues long. CDR1 and CDR2 from the germline V gene are SGHNT and YENEEA. Trimming removed 5 bases at V and 4 bases at J, with 17 bases between. CDR3 coding DNA: TGTGCCAGCAGCCTGGACGGGGGGCTGGGCACCGGGGAGCTGTTTTTT. Its translation is CASSLDGGLGTGELFF.

The CDR3 loop reads CASSTSRGLYGSPLHF. The CDR3 coding sequence is TGTGCCAGCAGTACCTCCAGGGGGCTTTATGGTTCACCCCTCCACTTT. The chain recombines TRBV28 with TRBJ1-6, with 8 bases aligning to TRBD1. CDR3 size: 16 residues. CDR1 is MDHEN, CDR2 SYDVKM, per germline. Trimming removed 5 bases from V and 9 bases from J; junction bases left unmatched: 12.

The V and J genes are TRBV4-1 and TRBJ2-3; 7 nucleotides agree with TRBD1. Germline V CDR1 and CDR2: MGHRA, YSYEKL. This CDR3 spans 17 amino acids. The junction had 8 bases not matched to a gene; V was cut back by 0 bases and J by 2 bases. The CDR3 spells CASSQEGGLGYTDTQYF. CDR3 bases: TGCGCCAGCAGCCAAGAAGGGGGCTTGGGGTACACAGATACGCAGTATTTT.

This clone was observed a handful of times. The chain combines TRBV6-2 or TRBV6-3 with TRBJ2-5, with 11 nucleotides matching TRBD1. J was trimmed by 4 bases and V by 0 bases; bases with no gene match: 4. The germline CDR1 and CDR2 sequences are MNHEY and SVGEGT. The CDR3 runs 16 residues. CDR3 region: CASSYSAGTGGETQYF. The CDR3 coding sequence is TGTGCCAGCAGTTACTCCGCCGGGACAGGGGGAGAGACCCAGTACTTC.

The V call is TRBV7-2, the J call TRBJ2-1; D is unclear. Trimming left V 5 bases short and J 8 bases short, with 10 bases between. Germline CDR1 is SGHTA and CDR2 is FQGNSA. The CDR3 runs 12 residues. CDR3 coding DNA: TGTGCCAGCAGCCCCTTCGGAGATGAGCAGTTCTTC. As protein: CASSPFGDEQFF. The whole variable domain, filled in from reference TRBV7-2 and TRBJ2-1, reads GAGVSQSPSNKVTEKGKDVELRCDPISGHTALYWYRQSLGQGLEFLIYFQGNSAPDKSGLPSDRFSAERTGGSVSTLTIQRTQQEDSAVYLCASSPFGDEQFFGPGTRLTVL.

This clone came up a few times. This chain links TRBV6-6 with TRBJ1-5; tentatively, D is TRBD1 (6 bases). This CDR3 region has 18 residues. Germline CDR1 is MNHNY and CDR2 is SVGAGI (reference sequence). Trimming stripped 5 bases from V and 5 bases from J, with 25 bases between. CDR3 protein: CASSPGGGAGLGYQPQHF. The CDR3 DNA reads TGTGCCAGCAGTCCTGGTGGGGGCGCCGGGCTAGGCTATCAGCCCCAGCATTTT.

The chain links TRBV9 to TRBJ2-1; 7 positions agree with TRBD2. J gave up 5 bases and V 0 bases, and 11 bases lay outside the gene matches. The CDR3 has 17 residues. Germline CDR1 is SGDLS and CDR2 is YYNGEE. In DNA, the CDR3 is TGTGCCAGCAGCGTAGCTTCCGGGACTAATAACGACAATGAGCAGTTCTTC. As protein: CASSVASGTNNDNEQFF.

The V and J genes are TRBV6-1 and TRBJ1-5; 10 nucleotides agree with TRBD1. Germline lookup yields CDR1 MNHNS and CDR2 SASEGT. V shed 4 bases and J 0 bases; nucleotides not matched to a gene: 9. CDR3 length equals 18 residues. CDR3 sequence: CASSGPDRGSYSNQPQHF. The CDR3, as DNA: TGTGCCAGCAGTGGCCCGGACAGGGGGAGTTATAGCAATCAGCCCCAGCATTTT.